In its sample, the clone carrying this TCR beta chain was seen a few times. What it binds is not known. This sample was included in a study of response to subunit inactivated influenza vaccine. General study results and limits: After each seasonal influenza vaccination, few new T cells are recruited, the authors suggested.

Germline-derived CDR1 and CDR2 are KGHSH and LQKENI. With 3 bases clipped from V and 6 bases from J, the junction kept 11 bases outside the gene matches. The CDR3 loop spans 16 amino acids. TCRdb ran MiXCR on the RT-PCR reads and lists one entry per CDR3 protein. In the table there are 650,000 to 700,000 distinct CDR3 sequences, 15% to 17% of which are singletons. The sequenced sample was PBMCs from blood, obtained roughly 13 days after vaccination. The rearrangement uses TRBV18 and TRBJ1-3, with 7 bases matching TRBD1. The receptor's source is a man aged 50 or older who received an inactivated influenza vaccine. For the CDR3, the DNA is TGTGCCAGCTCACCGGGACAGAACAGACTATTAAACACCATATATTTT. Its translation is CASSPGQNRLLNTIYF. The whole variable domain, remainder taken from reference TRBV18 and TRBJ1-3, is NAGVMQNPRHLVRRRGQEARLRCSPMKGHSHVYWYRQLPEEGLKFMVYLQKENIIDESGMPKERFSAEFPKEGPSILRIQQVVRGDSAAYFCASSPGQNRLLNTIYFGEGSWLTVV.